The clone carrying this T cell receptor beta chain was seen more than once but under ten times. Its target is unknown. The method was immunoSEQ multiplex PCR; TCRdb's version includes in-frame clones alone and lacks a portion of them. The table includes about 59,000 clones, around 80% detected once. The CDR3 sequence is 13 residues long. V was pared by 6 bases and J by 3 bases, with 4 bases of the junction left unmatched. Germline values: CDR1 SNHLY, CDR2 FYNNEI. This sample was included in a study of T cells in tumors after PD-1 blockade. Overall study results and limits: Roughly 42% of tumor TCR clonotypes were also found in blood.

This receptor was taken from a human donor with basal cell carcinoma. The sample here was PBMCs, taken before anti-PD-1 treatment. The chain links TRBV2 to TRBJ1-2; 7 bases match TRBD1. CDR3 sequence (DNA): TGTGCCAGCAGAAACACAGGGGACTATGGCTACACCTTC. Protein sequence: CASRNTGDYGYTF.